The 20 T cell receptor beta chains below all came from one sample that was sequenced in a study of cytomegalovirus exposure and HLA in healthy donors. The PCR employed 60 Vbeta primers together with 13 Jbeta primers. Repertoires were generated with immunoSEQ multiplex PCR, while TCRdb's copy carries only in-frame clones and drops some. The sample shows 130,000 or so clones, 60% to 85% of them seen only once. What was sequenced was PBMCs. These receptor sequences come from a woman between 18 and 29 years old in good health and CMV-seronegative.

The rearrangement joins TRBV5-4 to TRBJ2-2, with TRBD1 matching 7 bases. This CDR3 region has 14 residues. Germline V CDR1 and CDR2: SGHNT, YYREEE (reference sequence). V lost 0 bases, J lost 8 bases, and 4 bases stayed unmatched. The CDR3 region is CASSLVTGEGELFF. The CDR3 DNA is TGTGCCAGCAGCTTGGTAACAGGGGAAGGGGAGCTGTTTTTT.

The V and J genes are TRBV7-8 and TRBJ2-3; TRBD2 is a possible D gene (6 bases). Trimming took off 4 bases at V and 3 bases at J, with 17 bases between the two ends. CDR3 size: 16 residues. CDR1 and CDR2 (germline): SGHVS, FQNEAQ. The CDR3 sequence: CASSSQMTSTTDTQYF. CDR3 in DNA: TGTGCCAGCAGCTCTCAAATGACTAGTACGACAGATACGCAGTATTTT.

The genes are TRBV20-1 and TRBJ1-2; D possibly corresponds to TRBD1 (5 bases). CDR1 and CDR2 (germline): DFQATT, SNEGSKA (reference sequence). The CDR3 loop spans 11 amino acids. CDR3 DNA: TGCAGCACGTCAAGGGGCTATGGCTACACCTTC. It encodes CSTSRGYGYTF.

The chain is built from TRBV5-1 and TRBJ1-2, with 7 bases that match TRBD1. The CDR3 covers 12 residues. Germline trimming cut 4 bases from V and 6 bases from J; bases unmatched to any gene: 3. CDR1 is SGHRS, CDR2 YFSETQ, per germline. The CDR3 spells CASSPTGNGYTF. The CDR3 DNA reads as TGCGCCAGCAGCCCGACAGGGAATGGCTACACCTTC.

The chain combines TRBV6-1 with TRBJ1-1; no definite D call. The CDR3 spans 14 residues. CDR1 is MNHNS and CDR2 is SASEGT in the germline V gene. The V end lost 6 bases, the J end lost 4 bases, and 15 bases lay between the germline ends. The CDR3: CASRGNIDGTEAFF. Written as DNA, the CDR3 is TGTGCCAGCAGGGGCAACATCGACGGCACTGAAGCTTTCTTT.

V is TRBV7-4 and J is TRBJ2-2; D might be TRBD1 (6 bases). Looked up from germline, CDR1 is SGHVT and CDR2 is SQSDAQ. This CDR3 has 15 amino acids. The V and J ends lost 4 bases and 2 bases respectively, with 11 bases between them. In DNA, the CDR3 is TGTGCCAGCAGCTGGACAGACTCAAACACCGGGGAGCTGTTTTTT. Its translation is CASSWTDSNTGELFF.

The chain has TRBV27 and TRBJ2-7; D gene ambiguous. V was pared by 7 bases and J by 2 bases, with 18 bases between. CDR1 is MNHEY, CDR2 SMNVEV, per germline (reference sequence). The CDR3 is 15 residues long. The CDR3 region has the DNA TGTGCCAGCACCCTAGTTTACGGCAGAACCTACGAGCAGTACTTC. It specifies CASTLVYGRTYEQYF.

The chain has TRBV9 and TRBJ2-7; D may be TRBD1 (6 bases). This CDR3 region has 14 residues. Germline lookup yields CDR1 SGDLS and CDR2 YYNGEE. The V gene lost 4 bases and the J gene lost 6 bases, with 17 bases spanning the gap. CDR3 amino acids: CASSPPGVPLEQYF. Written as DNA, the CDR3 is TGTGCCAGCAGCCCTCCAGGGGTGCCTCTCGAGCAGTACTTC.

About this clone: The sample has other DNA sequences that encode this CDR3 too. This chain links TRBV5-1 with TRBJ1-5, with D possibly matching TRBD1 (5 bases). The CDR3 spans 14 residues. The V end was cut by 0 bases, the J end by 4 bases, with 8 bases between. Germline CDR1 and CDR2: SGHRS and YFSETQ. The CDR3 nucleotides are TGCGCCAGCAGCTTGGGACAGCCAAATCAGCCCCAGCATTTT. It codes for CASSLGQPNQPQHF.

The rearrangement uses TRBV5-1 and TRBJ1-1, with TRBD1 matching over 7 bases. The trim removed 0 bases at V and 1 base at J, leaving 6 bases unmatched. Germline CDR1 is SGHRS and CDR2 is YFSETQ. The CDR3 spans 16 residues. The CDR3 loop reads CASSLASKGANTEAFF. The CDR3 DNA reads as TGCGCCAGCAGCTTGGCTTCCAAGGGGGCGAACACTGAAGCTTTCTTT.

The chain is built from TRBV27 and TRBJ1-4; 7 positions agree with TRBD1. CDR1 MNHEY and CDR2 SMNVEV come from the germline V gene (reference sequence). V lost 5 bases and J lost 8; bases outside the gene matches: 11. This CDR3 is 15 amino acids long. The CDR3 sequence is CASSPRDRLGEKLFF. The CDR3 nucleotides are TGTGCCAGCAGTCCCCGGGACAGATTAGGAGAAAAACTGTTTTTT.

V usage is TRBV11-2 and J usage is TRBJ2-1; D call uncertain. The ends were cut back, 3 bases at V and 6 bases at J, with 6 bases in the middle. The CDR3 runs 12 residues. Germline V lookup: CDR1 SGHAT, CDR2 FQNNGV. CDR3 residues: CASSFPSNEQFF. As DNA, the CDR3 is TGTGCCAGCAGCTTCCCCAGCAATGAGCAGTTCTTC.

The J gene is TRBJ2-7, the V gene TRBV6-1; possibly TRBD2 for D (6 bases). Trimming cost V 4 bases and J 1 base, with 8 bases left between them. Germline V gene data show CDR1 as MNHNS and CDR2 as SASEGT. This CDR3 contains 13 residues. CDR3 sequence reads: CASSASGSYEQYF. The CDR3 bases are TGTGCCAGCAGTGCAAGCGGGTCCTACGAGCAGTACTTC.

This clone has just one count. This chain connects TRBV5-1 to TRBJ2-7, with 10 bases fitting TRBD2. The J call may be faulty, since TRBJ2-5 better matches the DNA end. CDR3 size: 17 residues. The germline gives CDR1 SGHRS, CDR2 YFSETQ. The CDR3 DNA follows: TGCGCCAGCAGCCTAGGCGGTCTAGCGGGGGACCAAGAGACCCAGTACTTC. This encodes CASSLGGLAGDQETQYF.

The chain has TRBV19 and TRBJ2-7; 13 nucleotides match TRBD2. The CDR3 is made up of 17 amino acids. Per the germline V gene, CDR1 is LNHDA and CDR2 is SQIVND (reference sequence). V trimming: 0 bases; J trimming: 6 bases; junction bases outside the gene matches: 8. As DNA, the CDR3 is TGTGCCAGTAGTATAGAACTAGCGGGAGGGCCGGTCGGCGAGCAGTACTTC. Residues: CASSIELAGGPVGEQYF.

For the CDR3, the DNA is TGTGCCAGCAGTTACCAGGAAGCCAACGAGCAGTACTTC. Its protein is CASSYQEANEQYF. This chain joins TRBV2 and TRBJ2-7; no clear D. Germline V gene data show CDR1 as SNHLY and CDR2 as FYNNEI. Trimming left V 5 bases short and J 5 bases short, with 13 bases between. The CDR3 spans 13 residues. Full variable domain (outside the CDR3, taken from reference TRBV2 and TRBJ2-7): EPEVTQTPSHQVTQMGQEVILRCVPISNHLYFYWYRQILGQKVEFLVSFYNNEISEKSEIFDDQFSVERPDGSNFTLKIRSTKLEDSAMYFCASSYQEANEQYFGPGTRLTVT.

The rearrangement joins TRBV7-6 to TRBJ2-7; D perhaps matches TRBD1 (6 bases). CDR1 is SGHVS, CDR2 FNYEAQ, per germline. This CDR3 contains 16 residues. Between the trimmed V and J ends, which lost 4 bases and 5 bases, there was a span of 21 bases. CDR3 loop: CASSSPTTGHLHEQYF. The CDR3 DNA reads as TGTGCCAGCAGCTCACCCACCACGGGACACCTCCACGAGCAGTACTTC.

Comment on this clone: The sample has other DNA sequences that encode this CDR3 too. The rearrangement joins TRBV30 to TRBJ1-2; 7 nucleotides align to TRBD1. The CDR3 loop spans 14 amino acids. Germline-derived CDR1 and CDR2 are GTSNPN and SVGIG (reference sequence). Trimming removed 1 base from V and 7 bases from J; junction bases left unmatched: 9. CDR3 amino acids: CAWSDEGGAFGYTF. For the CDR3, the DNA is TGTGCCTGGAGTGACGAAGGGGGCGCATTTGGCTACACCTTC.

This chain joins TRBV19 and TRBJ2-3, with 8 positions matching TRBD2. The CDR3 is 12 residues long. V trimming: 8 bases; J trimming: 4 bases; junction bases outside the gene matches: 2. Germline values: CDR1 LNHDA, CDR2 SQIVND (reference sequence). The CDR3 region has the DNA TGTGCCAGTTCGGGGGGGGCAGATACGCAGTATTTT. Its protein is CASSGGADTQYF.

This chain links TRBV29-1 with TRBJ2-7; D possibly corresponds to TRBD1 (5 bases). This CDR3 has 15 residues. Germline lookup yields CDR1 SQVTM and CDR2 ANQGSEA. V was clipped by 6 bases and J by 1 base, with 19 bases between them. This chain's CDR3 is CSVIDRRRNSYEQYF. As DNA, the CDR3 is TGCAGCGTAATCGACAGACGACGCAATTCCTACGAGCAGTACTTC.